Given below is one TCR beta chain in context. This sample stems from a study of blood T cells in healthy people across ages. The trim removed 2 bases at V and 12 bases at J, leaving 9 bases unmatched. The CDR3 is 15 amino acids. Germline V gene sequence: CDR1 MNHNY, CDR2 SVGAGI (reference sequence). Together with a sample-barcoded 5' primer, a J-beta primer mix was included in a second PCR lasting about 6 to 11 cycles. TCRdb used MiXCR to reprocess the 5' RACE reads, holding one entry per CDR3 protein. Among about 650,000 distinct CDR3 sequences listed, 45% to 60% were seen once. Sequencing used blood. V and J are TRBV6-6 and TRBJ2-1, with TRBD2 matching 11 bases. The source is a woman of 80 years or more in good health. The CDR3: CASSYGLAGTDTQFF. The CDR3 nucleotides read TGTGCCAGCAGTTACGGACTAGCGGGTACAGATACGCAGTTCTTC.